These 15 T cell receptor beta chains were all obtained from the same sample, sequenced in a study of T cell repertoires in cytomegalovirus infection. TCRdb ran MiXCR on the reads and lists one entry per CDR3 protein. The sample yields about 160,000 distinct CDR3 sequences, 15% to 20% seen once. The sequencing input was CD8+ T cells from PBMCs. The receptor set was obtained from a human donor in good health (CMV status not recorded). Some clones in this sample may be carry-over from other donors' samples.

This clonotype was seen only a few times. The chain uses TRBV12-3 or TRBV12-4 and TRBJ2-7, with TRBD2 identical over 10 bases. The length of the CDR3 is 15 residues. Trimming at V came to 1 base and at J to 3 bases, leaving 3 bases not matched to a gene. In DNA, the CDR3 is TGTGCCAGCAGTTTAGGTCTAGCGGGAGTCTACGAGCAGTACTTC. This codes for CASSLGLAGVYEQYF.

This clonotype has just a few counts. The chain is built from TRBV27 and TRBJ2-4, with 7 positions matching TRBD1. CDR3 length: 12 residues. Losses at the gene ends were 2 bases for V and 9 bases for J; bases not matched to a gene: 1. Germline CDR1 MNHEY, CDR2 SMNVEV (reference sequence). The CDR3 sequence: CASSLPGGIQYF. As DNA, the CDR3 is TGTGCCAGCAGTTTACCAGGGGGCATTCAGTACTTC.

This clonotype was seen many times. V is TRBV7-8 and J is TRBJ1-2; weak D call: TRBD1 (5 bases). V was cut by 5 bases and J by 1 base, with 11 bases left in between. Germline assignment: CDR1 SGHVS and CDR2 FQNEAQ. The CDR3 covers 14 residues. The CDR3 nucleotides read TGTGCCAGCAGCACCGCAGGGCTTAACTATGGCTACACCTTC. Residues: CASSTAGLNYGYTF.

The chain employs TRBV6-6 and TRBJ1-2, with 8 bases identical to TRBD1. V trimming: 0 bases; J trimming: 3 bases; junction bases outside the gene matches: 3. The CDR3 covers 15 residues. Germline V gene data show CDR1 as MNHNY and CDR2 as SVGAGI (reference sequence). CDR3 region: CASSYSTGADYGYTF. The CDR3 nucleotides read TGTGCCAGCAGTTACTCGACAGGGGCAGACTATGGCTACACCTTC.

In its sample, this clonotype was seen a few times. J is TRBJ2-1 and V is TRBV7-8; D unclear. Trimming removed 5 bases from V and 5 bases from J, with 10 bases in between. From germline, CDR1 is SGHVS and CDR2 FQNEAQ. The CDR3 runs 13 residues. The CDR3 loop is CASSPWGNNEQFF. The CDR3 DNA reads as TGTGCCAGCAGCCCTTGGGGAAACAATGAGCAGTTCTTC.

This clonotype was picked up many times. CDR3 bases: TGTGCCAGCAGCTTAGCTGCTAGACAGTTACCGAACACTGAAGCTTTCTTT. This encodes CASSLAARQLPNTEAFF. The chain carries TRBV7-8 and TRBJ1-1; perhaps TRBD1 as D (5 bases). The V end was cut by 0 bases, the J end by 1 base, with 15 bases between. CDR3 length equals 17 residues. Germline loops: CDR1 SGHVS, CDR2 FQNEAQ.

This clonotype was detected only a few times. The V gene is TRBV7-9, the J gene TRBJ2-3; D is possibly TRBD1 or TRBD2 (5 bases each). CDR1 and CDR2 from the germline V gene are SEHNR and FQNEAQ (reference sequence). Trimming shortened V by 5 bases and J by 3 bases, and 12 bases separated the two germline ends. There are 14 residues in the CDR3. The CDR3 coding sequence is TGTGCCAGCAGCCCTCCCGAGGGGACAGATACGCAGTATTTT. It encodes CASSPPEGTDTQYF.

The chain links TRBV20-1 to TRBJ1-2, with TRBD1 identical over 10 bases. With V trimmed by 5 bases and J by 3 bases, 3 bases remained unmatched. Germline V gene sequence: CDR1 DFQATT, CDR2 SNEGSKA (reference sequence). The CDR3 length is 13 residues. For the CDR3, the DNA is TGCAGTGCTGGCGGGACAGGGGACTATGGCTACACCTTC. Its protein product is CSAGGTGDYGYTF.

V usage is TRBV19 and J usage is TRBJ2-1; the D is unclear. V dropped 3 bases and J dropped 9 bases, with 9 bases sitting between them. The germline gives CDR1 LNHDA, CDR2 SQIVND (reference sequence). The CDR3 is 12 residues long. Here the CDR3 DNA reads TGTGCCAGTAGTATCGGCGGTACTGAGCAGTTCTTC. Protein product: CASSIGGTEQFF.

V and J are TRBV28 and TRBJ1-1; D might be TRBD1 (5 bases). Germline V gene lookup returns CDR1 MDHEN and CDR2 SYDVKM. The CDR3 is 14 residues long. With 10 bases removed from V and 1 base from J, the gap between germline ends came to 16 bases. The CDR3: CANKSGGGNTEAFF. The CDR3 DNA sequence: TGTGCCAACAAATCGGGGGGGGGGAACACTGAAGCTTTCTTT.

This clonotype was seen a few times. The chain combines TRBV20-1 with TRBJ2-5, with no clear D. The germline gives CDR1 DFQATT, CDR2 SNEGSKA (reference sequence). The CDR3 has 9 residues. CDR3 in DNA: TGCAGCACCCCGGAGACCCAGTACTTC. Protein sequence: CSTPETQYF.

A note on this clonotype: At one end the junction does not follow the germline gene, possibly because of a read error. The CDR3 here is CASRLDNEQIF. The DNA of the CDR3 is TGTGCCAGCAGACTAGACAATGAGCAGATCTTC. This rearrangement joins TRBV28 to TRBJ2-1; tentatively, D is TRBD2 (5 bases). This CDR3 is built from 11 residues. The germline V gene has CDR1 MDHEN and CDR2 SYDVKM.

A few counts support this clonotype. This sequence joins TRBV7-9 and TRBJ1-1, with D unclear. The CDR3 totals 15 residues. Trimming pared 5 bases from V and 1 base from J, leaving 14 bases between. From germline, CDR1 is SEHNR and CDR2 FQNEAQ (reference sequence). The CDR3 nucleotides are TGTGCCAGCAGCCCACCCCGGACCGAGAACACTGAAGCTTTCTTT. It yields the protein CASSPPRTENTEAFF.

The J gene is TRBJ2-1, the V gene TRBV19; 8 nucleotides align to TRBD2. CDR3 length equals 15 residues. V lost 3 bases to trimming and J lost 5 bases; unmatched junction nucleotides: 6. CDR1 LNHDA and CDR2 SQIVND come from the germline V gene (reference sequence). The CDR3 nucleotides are TGTGCCAGTAGTATCTCAGCGGGGGCCAACAATGAGCAGTTCTTC. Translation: CASSISAGANNEQFF. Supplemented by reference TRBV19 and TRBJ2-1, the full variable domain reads DGGITQSPKYLFRKEGQNVTLSCEQNLNHDAMYWYRQDPGQGLRLIYYSQIVNDFQKGDIAEGYSVSREKKESFPLTVTSAQKNPTAFYLCASSISAGANNEQFFGPGTRLTVL.

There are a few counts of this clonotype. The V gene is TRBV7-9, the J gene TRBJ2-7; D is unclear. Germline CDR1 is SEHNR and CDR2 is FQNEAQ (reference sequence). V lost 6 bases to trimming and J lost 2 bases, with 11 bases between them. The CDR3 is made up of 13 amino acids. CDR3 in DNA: TGTGCCAGCAGGTCGGTTGAGGCCTACGAGCAGTACTTC. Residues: CASRSVEAYEQYF.